The 24 T cell receptor beta chains presented below share a single source sample, sequenced in a study of CD8+ T cells in alopecia areata. cDNA prepared by RNA extraction and subsequent reverse transcription served as the template for sequencing. Assay used: immunoSEQ multiplex PCR; TCRdb lists only in-frame clones, some missing. This sample carries over 250,000 clones, approximately 60% of them seen once, and the ten largest clones take 0.9% to 0.95%. Noted treatment: oral pan-JAK inhibitor, 5-10 mg twice daily. Source: CD4+ T cells sorted from blood, taken around week 52, from a patient treated with tofacitinib. These receptor sequences come from a human donor with alopecia areata.

This clone showed up just once. The chain carries TRBV10-3 and TRBJ2-3; the D gene could be TRBD1 or TRBD2 (6 bases each). Looked up from germline, CDR1 is ENHRY and CDR2 is SYGVKD. This CDR3 has 15 amino acids. With 7 bases removed from V and 4 bases from J, the gap between germline ends came to 18 bases. CDR3 DNA sequence: TGTGCCATCAAGGGTGGGGGGCCTATTGCAGATACGCAGTATTTT. Translating it yields CAIKGGGPIADTQYF.

The chain employs TRBV6-6 and TRBJ1-2; D possibly corresponds to TRBD1 (6 bases). The CDR3 consists of 14 residues. V was shortened by 5 bases and J by 5 bases, with 15 bases between the two germline ends. The germline V gene encodes CDR1 MNHNY and CDR2 SVGAGI (reference sequence). CDR3 DNA sequence: TGTGCCAGCAGTCCGGGACACCGGGGATATGGCTACACCTTC. It codes for CASSPGHRGYGYTF.

The rearrangement uses TRBV23-1 and TRBJ1-2; 9 bases map to TRBD1. TRBV23-1 is an ORF, with its function uncertain. V lost 3 bases and J lost 3; bases outside the gene matches: 17. The CDR3 is 19 residues long. The CDR3 reads CASSHYPGTGRKLYYGYTF. The CDR3 nucleotides are TGCGCCAGCAGTCACTACCCCGGGACAGGGAGAAAACTATACTATGGCTACACCTTC.

The chain employs TRBV20-1 and TRBJ1-2; 7 positions agree with TRBD1. Trimming took 5 bases from V and 3 from J; bases not matched to a gene: 0. Looked up from germline, CDR1 is DFQATT and CDR2 is SNEGSKA (reference sequence). The CDR3 length is 11 residues. CDR3 coding DNA: TGCAGTGCTGGGACAGACTATGGCTACACCTTC. It codes for CSAGTDYGYTF.

This chain joins TRBV30 and TRBJ2-7; perhaps TRBD2 as D (5 bases). CDR1 GTSNPN and CDR2 SVGIG come from the germline V gene (reference sequence). The CDR3 is 12 amino acids. With 0 bases removed from V and 5 bases from J, the gap between germline ends came to 8 bases. The CDR3 sequence is CAWSVRGNEQYF. CDR3 DNA: TGTGCCTGGAGTGTACGAGGGAACGAGCAGTACTTC.

V usage is TRBV5-1 and J usage is TRBJ1-2; D possibly corresponds to TRBD1 (5 bases). In germline, CDR1 is SGHRS, CDR2 YFSETQ. This CDR3 has 14 amino acids. The V and J ends lost 0 bases and 3 bases respectively, with 9 bases between them. The CDR3 region is CASSLEGLYYGYTF. Here the CDR3 DNA reads TGCGCCAGCAGCTTGGAGGGACTTTACTATGGCTACACCTTC.

V and J are TRBV5-1 and TRBJ1-2, with a tentative D call TRBD1 (5 bases). V shed 1 base and J shed 1 base, with 14 bases lying between them. Per the germline V gene, CDR1 is SGHRS and CDR2 is YFSETQ. The CDR3 extends over 16 amino acids. The chain's CDR3 is CASSLNGGTLNYGYTF. Written as DNA, the CDR3 is TGCGCCAGCAGCTTGAACGGCGGGACCCTTAACTATGGCTACACCTTC.

The J gene is TRBJ2-7, the V gene TRBV7-2, with D perhaps TRBD1 (6 bases). CDR1 SGHTA and CDR2 FQGNSA come from the germline V gene. Trimming left V 6 bases short and J 1 base short, with 13 bases between. The CDR3 consists of 14 residues. CDR3 nucleotides: TGTGCCAGCAGTAGTACAGGGCCATCCTACGAGCAGTACTTC. This gives the protein CASSSTGPSYEQYF.

The V and J genes are TRBV9 and TRBJ2-2; D possibly corresponds to TRBD1 (6 bases). The V end was cut by 3 bases, the J end by 6 bases, with 12 bases between. The CDR3 contains 14 residues. Germline lookup yields CDR1 SGDLS and CDR2 YYNGEE. CDR3 sequence (DNA): TGTGCCAGCAGCGCAGGGGCGAAGGCCGGGGAGCTGTTTTTT. Protein product: CASSAGAKAGELFF.

J is TRBJ2-5 and V is TRBV30; TRBD2 agrees at 13 bases. The CDR3 spans 14 residues. The V and J ends lost 7 bases and 4 bases, in that order; junction bases with no gene match: 6. Germline assignment: CDR1 GTSNPN and CDR2 SVGIG (reference sequence). The DNA of the CDR3 is TGTGCCTCGAGACTAGCGGGGGGACGAGAGACCCAGTACTTC. This gives the protein CASRLAGGRETQYF.

The count of this clone is one. The CDR3 nucleotides are TGCAGCGGGGGACAGAGCTTCCAAGAGACCCAGTACTTC. It encodes CSGGQSFQETQYF. The gene calls are TRBV29-1 and TRBJ2-5; 7 nucleotides match TRBD1. The germline CDR1 and CDR2 sequences are SQVTM and ANQGSEA. The CDR3 consists of 13 residues. The ends lost 7 bases at V and 1 base at J; junction bases unmatched: 6.

This clone was detected only a few times. This chain connects TRBV4-3 to TRBJ2-3; D perhaps matches TRBD2 (6 bases). V lost 0 bases to trimming and J lost 5 bases, with 21 bases between them. Germline CDR1 reads LGHNA; CDR2 reads YSLEER. The CDR3 covers 18 residues. The CDR3 sequence is CASSQEFTNGAGKDTQYF. As DNA, the CDR3 is TGCGCCAGCAGCCAAGAATTTACTAACGGCGCGGGAAAAGATACGCAGTATTTT.

The count of this clone is one. The rearrangement joins TRBV5-1 to TRBJ2-1; tentatively, D is TRBD2 (5 bases). Germline assignment: CDR1 SGHRS and CDR2 YFSETQ. This CDR3 has 16 residues. V was pared by 5 bases and J by 3 bases, with 18 bases between. In DNA form, the CDR3 reads TGCGCCAGCAGATCGGCCGAGGGTGGCAGCTACAATGAGCAGTTCTTC. Protein product: CASRSAEGGSYNEQFF.

The rearrangement uses TRBV12-5 and TRBJ2-5; D is undetermined. Trimming removed 4 bases at V and 5 bases at J, with 11 bases between. The CDR3 sequence is 13 residues long. The germline V gene has CDR1 LGHNT and CDR2 FRNRAP. The CDR3 DNA sequence: TGTGCTAGTGGTTGGGCAGTTCGTGAGACCCAGTACTTC. Its translation: CASGWAVRETQYF.

This clone turned up a few times. The chain joins TRBV29-1 to TRBJ2-1; D is unclear. V was pared by 0 bases and J by 9 bases, with 12 bases between. The germline V gene has CDR1 SQVTM and CDR2 ANQGSEA. The CDR3 is made up of 13 amino acids. For the CDR3, the DNA is TGCAGCGTTGAAGATTTAGGTTGGGGTGAGCAGTTCTTC. As protein: CSVEDLGWGEQFF.

The genes are TRBV5-1 and TRBJ2-7; TRBD1 is a possible D gene (6 bases). Germline V gene sequence: CDR1 SGHRS, CDR2 YFSETQ. This CDR3 contains 14 residues. V gave up 7 bases and J gave up 5 bases, with 19 bases separating them. CDR3 protein: CASRPLGATDEQYF. The CDR3 DNA is TGCGCCAGCCGACCCCTGGGGGCAACCGACGAGCAGTACTTC.

V is TRBV29-1 and J is TRBJ1-2; the match to TRBD1 covers 7 bases. Losses at the gene ends were 5 bases for V and 4 bases for J; bases not matched to a gene: 10. The germline V gene has CDR1 SQVTM and CDR2 ANQGSEA. The CDR3 spans 14 residues. The CDR3 here is CSVRQGSSSYGYTF. DNA of the CDR3: TGCAGCGTTAGACAGGGAAGTTCTAGCTATGGCTACACCTTC.

CDR3 in amino acids: CASSLGGSDGYTF. The CDR3 DNA sequence: TGTGCCAGCAGCTTAGGAGGGTCCGATGGCTACACCTTC. The chain recombines TRBV13 with TRBJ1-2, with D unresolved. Germline CDR1 and CDR2: PRHDT and FYEKMQ (reference sequence). Trimming pared 0 bases from V and 6 bases from J, leaving 8 bases between. This CDR3 has 13 residues.

V usage is TRBV21-1 and J usage is TRBJ1-1. TRBV21-1 is deemed a pseudogene. The CDR3 is made up of 16 amino acids. For the CDR3, the DNA is TGTGCCAGCAGCAAAGCGCTTTGCGCCTCGAACACTGAAGCTTTCTTT. It specifies CASSKALCASNTEAFF.

The chain has TRBV27 and TRBJ1-2; D may be TRBD1 (6 bases). The CDR3 has 15 residues. V gave up 1 base and J gave up 0 bases, with 9 bases separating them. CDR1 is MNHEY and CDR2 is SMNVEV in the germline V gene (reference sequence). DNA of the CDR3: TGTGCCAGCAGTTTATGGGGGCAGTCTAACTATGGCTACACCTTC. It is translated as CASSLWGQSNYGYTF.

There are a few counts of this clone. This chain joins TRBV30 and TRBJ2-2; TRBD2 matches at 9 bases. CDR1 is GTSNPN and CDR2 is SVGIG in the germline V gene (reference sequence). The V and J ends lost 3 bases and 1 base, in that order; junction bases with no gene match: 3. The CDR3 has 15 residues. In nucleotides, the CDR3 is TGTGCCTGGAGAAAAGCGGGGGGGAACACCGGGGAGCTGTTTTTT. This codes for CAWRKAGGNTGELFF.

The V call is TRBV7-6, the J call TRBJ2-2; tentative D call: TRBD2 (5 bases). The CDR3 totals 14 residues. The germline V gene encodes CDR1 SGHVS and CDR2 FNYEAQ. With 5 bases removed from V and 8 bases from J, the gap between germline ends came to 15 bases. CDR3 in DNA: TGTGCCAGCAGCCGACTACCCCTGGGAGGGGAGCTGTTTTTT. This gives the protein CASSRLPLGGELFF.

The count of this clone is one. The V gene is TRBV27, the J gene TRBJ2-1; 9 nucleotides agree with TRBD2. This CDR3 is 16 amino acids long. Per germline, CDR1 MNHEY and CDR2 SMNVEV (reference sequence). Trimming at V came to 6 bases and at J to 9 bases, leaving 15 bases not matched to a gene. The CDR3 sequence: CASRKVRGTSLGEQFF. In DNA form, the CDR3 reads TGTGCCAGCAGAAAGGTTAGGGGGACTAGCCTCGGTGAGCAGTTCTTC.

The rearrangement links TRBV11-2 to TRBJ1-1; D is undetermined. This CDR3 spans 14 amino acids. Trimming removed 7 bases from V and 5 bases from J, with 17 bases in between. Germline V CDR1 and CDR2: SGHAT, FQNNGV. The CDR3: CASIPGRSSTEAFF. In DNA, the CDR3 is TGTGCCAGCATCCCAGGTAGAAGTTCTACTGAAGCTTTCTTT.